Given below is one TCR beta chain in context. What it binds is unknown. The CDR3 contains 10 residues. With V trimmed by 6 bases and J by 13 bases, 5 bases remained unmatched. Germline CDR1 reads DFQATT; CDR2 reads SNEGSKA (reference sequence). Method: immunoSEQ multiplex PCR; TCRdb's copy keeps in-frame clones and lacks some. This sample has tens of thousands of clones; over 85% occur once, and the top ten carry around 0.69%. This specimen belongs to a study of cytomegalovirus exposure and HLA in healthy donors. Study-level information: The 120 validation repertoires, a later analysis reported, used the same platform as the roughly 650 repertoires from the first cohort.

Whole-study findings and limits: It was approximately 150 TCR beta chains that were listed as cytomegalovirus-associated.

The V and J genes are TRBV20-1 and TRBJ2-3, with 9 positions matching TRBD2. The sample was PBMCs. This TCR was recovered from a woman between 18 and 29 years old in good health and CMV-seronegative. CDR3 sequence (DNA): TGCAGTGCCGGGACTAGCCATGAGTATTTT. Protein: CSAGTSHEYF.